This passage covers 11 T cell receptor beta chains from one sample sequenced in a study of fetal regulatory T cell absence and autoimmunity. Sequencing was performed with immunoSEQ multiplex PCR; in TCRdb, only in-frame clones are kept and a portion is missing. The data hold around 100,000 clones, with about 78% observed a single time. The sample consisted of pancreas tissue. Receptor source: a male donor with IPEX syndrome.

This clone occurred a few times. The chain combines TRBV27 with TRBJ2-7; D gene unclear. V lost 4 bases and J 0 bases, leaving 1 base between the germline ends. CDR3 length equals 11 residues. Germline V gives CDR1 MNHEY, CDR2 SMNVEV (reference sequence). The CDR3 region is CASSYSYEQYF. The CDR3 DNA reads TGTGCCAGCAGTTACTCCTACGAGCAGTACTTC.

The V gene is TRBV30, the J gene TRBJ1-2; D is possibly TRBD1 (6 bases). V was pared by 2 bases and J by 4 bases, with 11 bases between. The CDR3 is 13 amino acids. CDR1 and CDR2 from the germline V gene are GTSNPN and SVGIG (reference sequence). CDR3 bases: TGTGCCTGGAGTCATGGACAGTTCTATGGCTACACCTTC. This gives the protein CAWSHGQFYGYTF.

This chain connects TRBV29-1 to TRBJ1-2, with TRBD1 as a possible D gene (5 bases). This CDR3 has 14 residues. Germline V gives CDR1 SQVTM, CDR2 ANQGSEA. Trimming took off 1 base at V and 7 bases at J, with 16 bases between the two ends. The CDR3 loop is CSVEVSWGRGGYTF. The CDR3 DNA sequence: TGCAGCGTTGAAGTCAGCTGGGGACGGGGTGGCTACACCTTC. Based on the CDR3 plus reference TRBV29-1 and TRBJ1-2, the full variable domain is SAVISQKPSRDICQRGTSLTIQCQVDSQVTMMFWYRQQPGQSLTLIATANQGSEATYESGFVIDKFPISRPNLTFSTLTVSNMSPEDSSIYLCSVEVSWGRGGYTFGSGTRLTVV.

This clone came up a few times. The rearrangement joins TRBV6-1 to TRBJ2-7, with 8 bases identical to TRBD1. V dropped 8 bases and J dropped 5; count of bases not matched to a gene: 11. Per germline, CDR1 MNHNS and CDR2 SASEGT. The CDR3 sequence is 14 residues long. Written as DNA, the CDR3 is TGTGCCAGCCCCCCAGGCCAGGGGGCCCACGAGCAGTACTTC. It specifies CASPPGQGAHEQYF.

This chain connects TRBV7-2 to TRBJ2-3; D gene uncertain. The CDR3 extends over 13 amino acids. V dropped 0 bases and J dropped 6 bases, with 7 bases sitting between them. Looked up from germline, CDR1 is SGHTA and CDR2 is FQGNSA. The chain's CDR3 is CASSLAMRDTQYF. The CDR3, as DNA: TGTGCCAGCAGCTTAGCGATGCGGGATACGCAGTATTTT.

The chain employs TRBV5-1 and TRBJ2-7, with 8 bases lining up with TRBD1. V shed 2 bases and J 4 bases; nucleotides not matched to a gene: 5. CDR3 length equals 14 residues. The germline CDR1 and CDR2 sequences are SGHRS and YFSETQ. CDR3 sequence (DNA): TGCGCCAGCAGCTTCCAGGGGGCTGGTTACGAGCAGTACTTC. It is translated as CASSFQGAGYEQYF.

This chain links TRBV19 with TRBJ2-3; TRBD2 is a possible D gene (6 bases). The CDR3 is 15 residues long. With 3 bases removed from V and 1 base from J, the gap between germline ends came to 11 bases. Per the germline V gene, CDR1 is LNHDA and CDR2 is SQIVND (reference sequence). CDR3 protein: CASSIGWGGTDTQYF. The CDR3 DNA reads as TGTGCCAGTAGTATCGGGTGGGGGGGCACAGATACGCAGTATTTT.

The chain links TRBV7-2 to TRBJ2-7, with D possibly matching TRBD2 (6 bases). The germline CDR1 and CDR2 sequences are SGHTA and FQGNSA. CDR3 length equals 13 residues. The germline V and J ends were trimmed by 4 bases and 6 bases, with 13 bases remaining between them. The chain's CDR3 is CASSWDSGSEQYF. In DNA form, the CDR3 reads TGTGCCAGCAGCTGGGACTCCGGCAGCGAGCAGTACTTC.

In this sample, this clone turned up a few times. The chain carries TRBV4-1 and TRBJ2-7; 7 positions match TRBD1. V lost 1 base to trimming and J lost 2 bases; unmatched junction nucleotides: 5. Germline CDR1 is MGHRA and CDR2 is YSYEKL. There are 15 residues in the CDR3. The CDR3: CASSQGGQGAYEQYF. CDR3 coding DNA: TGCGCCAGCAGCCAAGGGGGGCAGGGGGCCTACGAGCAGTACTTC.

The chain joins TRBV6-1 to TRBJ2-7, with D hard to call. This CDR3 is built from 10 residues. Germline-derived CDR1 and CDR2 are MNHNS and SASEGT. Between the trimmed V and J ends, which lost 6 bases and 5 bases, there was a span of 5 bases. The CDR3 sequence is CASRFHEQYF. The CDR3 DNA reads TGTGCCAGCAGATTTCACGAGCAGTACTTC.

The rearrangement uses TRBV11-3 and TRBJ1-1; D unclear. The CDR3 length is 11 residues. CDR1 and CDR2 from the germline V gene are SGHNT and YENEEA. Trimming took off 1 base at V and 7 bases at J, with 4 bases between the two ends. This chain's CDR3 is CASSLVGEAFF. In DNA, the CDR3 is TGTGCCAGCAGCTTAGTAGGTGAAGCTTTCTTT.